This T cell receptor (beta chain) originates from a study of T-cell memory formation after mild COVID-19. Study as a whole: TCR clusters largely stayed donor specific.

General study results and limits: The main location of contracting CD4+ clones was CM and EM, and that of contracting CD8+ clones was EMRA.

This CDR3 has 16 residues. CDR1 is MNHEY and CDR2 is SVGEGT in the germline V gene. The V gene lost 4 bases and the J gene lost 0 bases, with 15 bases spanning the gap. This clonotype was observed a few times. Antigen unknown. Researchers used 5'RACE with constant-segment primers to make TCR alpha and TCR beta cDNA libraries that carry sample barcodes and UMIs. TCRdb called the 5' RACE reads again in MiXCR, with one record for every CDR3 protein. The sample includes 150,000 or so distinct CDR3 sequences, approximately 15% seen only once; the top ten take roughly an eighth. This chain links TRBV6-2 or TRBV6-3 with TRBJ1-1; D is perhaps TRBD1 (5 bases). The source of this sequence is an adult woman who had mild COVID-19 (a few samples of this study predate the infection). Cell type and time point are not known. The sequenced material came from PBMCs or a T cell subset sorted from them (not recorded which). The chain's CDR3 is CASSWGITTVNTEAFF. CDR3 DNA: TGTGCCAGCAGTTGGGGAATTACGACAGTGAACACTGAAGCTTTCTTT.